The clone carrying this TCR beta chain has just a few counts. Its antigen is as yet unknown. Germline V gene sequence: CDR1 SNHLY, CDR2 FYNNEI. V lost 6 bases to trimming and J lost 0 bases; unmatched junction nucleotides: 8. The CDR3 contains 15 residues. The PCR made use of 60 Vbeta and 13 Jbeta primers. Libraries were prepared by immunoSEQ multiplex PCR; TCRdb keeps only in-frame clonotypes and omits some of them. This table has some 180,000 clones, 82% appearing once. The sample is drawn from a study of cytomegalovirus exposure and HLA in healthy donors. General observations from the study: The study recorded about 160 TCR beta chains that were cytomegalovirus-associated.

The sequence was collected from a man aged 35 to 55 in good health and CMV-seronegative. This chain connects TRBV2 to TRBJ2-7, with 7 bases identical to TRBD1. The sample was PBMCs. CDR3 bases: TGTGCCAGCAGAGCCCGGACAGGAACCTCCTACGAGCAGTACTTC. Amino acids: CASRARTGTSYEQYF. The whole variable domain, remainder taken from reference TRBV2 and TRBJ2-7, is EPEVTQTPSHQVTQMGQEVILRCVPISNHLYFYWYRQILGQKVEFLVSFYNNEISEKSEIFDDQFSVERPDGSNFTLKIRSTKLEDSAMYFCASRARTGTSYEQYFGPGTRLTVT.